This is a list of T cell receptor beta chains from one sample in a study of PD-1 blockade in classical Hodgkin lymphoma. Method: immunoSEQ multiplex PCR; TCRdb's copy keeps in-frame clones and lacks some. The data show over 15,000 clones, with around 80% seen just once and 2% to 2.5% held by the top ten. This sample comprised CD4+ T cells from blood, obtained before the fourth cycle of nivolumab. The origin of the receptors is a human donor with classical Hodgkin lymphoma. CDR3s include the opening cysteine and the closing phenylalanine or tryptophan. The order of the fields is CDR3 protein, CDR3 DNA, V gene, clone size, D gene, J gene. D genes are given only for firm matches. A clone size is listed for some rows: how often the clone was seen (once, few, many), or a class if it is expanded.

CDR3 protein: CASSERPQGAFEKLFF; CDR3 DNA: TGTGCCAGCAGTGAACGACCCCAGGGGGCGTTTGAAAAACTGTTTTTT; V gene: TRBV2; clone size: .; D gene: TRBD1; J gene: TRBJ1-4
CDR3 protein: CASSLEISGTDTQYF; CDR3 DNA: TGTGCCAGCAGCTTGGAGATTAGCGGGACAGATACGCAGTATTTT; V gene: TRBV5-4; clone size: .; D gene: TRBD2; J gene: TRBJ2-3
CDR3 protein: CASSLSTSFQFF; CDR3 DNA: TGTGCCAGCAGCTTGTCGACTAGCTTTCAGTTCTTC; V gene: TRBV5-5; clone size: .; D gene: TRBD2; J gene: TRBJ2-1
CDR3 protein: CASSQLGLAGDTGDQETQYF; CDR3 DNA: TGCGCCAGCAGCCAACTGGGACTAGCGGGAGATACAGGGGACCAAGAGACCCAGTACTTC; V gene: TRBV4-1; clone size: .; D gene: TRBD2; J gene: TRBJ2-5
CDR3 protein: CASSLPGRGTDNEQFF; CDR3 DNA: TGTGCCAGCAGCTTACCCGGCCGGGGGACAGACAATGAGCAGTTCTTC; V gene: TRBV7-2; clone size: .; D gene: .; J gene: TRBJ2-1
CDR3 protein: CASSQEGQGGVGANVLTF; CDR3 DNA: TGTGCCAGCAGCCAAGAGGGACAGGGGGGTGTTGGGGCCAACGTCCTGACTTTC; V gene: TRBV4-2; clone size: once; D gene: TRBD1; J gene: TRBJ2-6
CDR3 protein: CASSPEWPSGNTIYF; CDR3 DNA: TGTGCCAGCAGCCCCGAGTGGCCCTCTGGAAACACCATATATTTT; V gene: TRBV9; clone size: .; D gene: .; J gene: TRBJ1-3
CDR3 protein: CASSHGDPRYEQYF; CDR3 DNA: TGCGCCAGCAGCCACGGGGACCCACGGTACGAGCAGTACTTC; V gene: TRBV5-1; clone size: .; D gene: .; J gene: TRBJ2-7
CDR3 protein: CASSVEYGTLSSYNEQFF; CDR3 DNA: TGTGCCAGCAGCGTAGAATATGGGACTCTGAGCTCCTACAATGAGCAGTTCTTC; V gene: TRBV9; clone size: .; D gene: .; J gene: TRBJ2-1
CDR3 protein: CASKWTSGRSTDTQYF; CDR3 DNA: TGTGCCAGTAAATGGACTAGCGGGAGATCCACAGATACGCAGTATTTT; V gene: TRBV19; clone size: few; D gene: TRBD2; J gene: TRBJ2-3
CDR3 protein: CASSYRVSVETGANVLTF; CDR3 DNA: TGTGCCAGTAGTTACAGGGTCAGTGTGGAGACTGGGGCCAACGTCCTGACTTTC; V gene: TRBV19; clone size: .; D gene: .; J gene: TRBJ2-6
CDR3 protein: CASSEVRGQTGREQFF; CDR3 DNA: TGTGCCAGCAGTGAAGTTAGGGGACAGACCGGTCGTGAGCAGTTCTTC; V gene: TRBV6-1; clone size: .; D gene: TRBD1; J gene: TRBJ2-1
CDR3 protein: CASSSPDIEKLFF; CDR3 DNA: TGCGCCAGCAGCTCCCCAGACATCGAAAAACTGTTTTTT; V gene: TRBV5-1; clone size: .; D gene: .; J gene: TRBJ1-4
CDR3 protein: CASGGQSTDTQYF; CDR3 DNA: TGCGCCAGCGGGGGGCAAAGCACAGATACGCAGTATTTT; V gene: TRBV5-1; clone size: .; D gene: .; J gene: TRBJ2-3
CDR3 protein: CASSLSGQGNYGYTF; CDR3 DNA: TGTGCCAGCAGTTTATCTGGGCAGGGCAACTATGGCTACACCTTC; V gene: TRBV28; clone size: .; D gene: .; J gene: TRBJ1-2
CDR3 protein: CASSFALSSVRHIGQPQHF; CDR3 DNA: TGTGCCAGCAGCTTCGCGTTGAGCAGTGTACGGCATATCGGTCAGCCCCAGCATTTT; V gene: TRBV5-5; clone size: few; D gene: .; J gene: TRBJ1-5
CDR3 protein: CASRQQGAGEQYF; CDR3 DNA: TGTGCCAGTAGACAACAGGGGGCAGGCGAGCAGTACTTC; V gene: TRBV5-4; clone size: .; D gene: TRBD1; J gene: TRBJ2-7
CDR3 protein: CASSRITGYNSPLHF; CDR3 DNA: TGCGCCAGCAGCAGGATAACAGGGTATAATTCACCCCTCCACTTT; V gene: TRBV5-1; clone size: few; D gene: .; J gene: TRBJ1-6
CDR3 protein: CASSPRVGGLYNEQFF; CDR3 DNA: TGCGCCAGCAGCCCTCGAGTGGGAGGGCTTTACAATGAGCAGTTCTTC; V gene: TRBV5-1; clone size: .; D gene: TRBD2; J gene: TRBJ2-1
CDR3 protein: CASSLAPRDTQYF; CDR3 DNA: TGTGCCAGCAGCTTGGCGCCGCGGGATACCCAGTACTTC; V gene: TRBV5-5; clone size: .; D gene: .; J gene: TRBJ2-5
CDR3 protein: CASSFKGQNYGYTF; CDR3 DNA: TGTGCCAGCAGCTTCAAAGGGCAGAACTATGGCTACACCTTC; V gene: TRBV5-4; clone size: few; D gene: .; J gene: TRBJ1-2
CDR3 protein: CASSQIDMGLSTNEQFF; CDR3 DNA: TGCGCCAGCAGCCAAATAGACATGGGACTAAGCACCAATGAGCAGTTCTTC; V gene: TRBV4-1; clone size: .; D gene: TRBD2; J gene: TRBJ2-1
CDR3 protein: CASSIYAGVVEAFF; CDR3 DNA: TGTGCCAGTAGTATCTATGCAGGGGTTGTCGAAGCTTTCTTT; V gene: TRBV19; clone size: once; D gene: .; J gene: TRBJ1-1
CDR3 protein: CASIPGGSNSQYF; CDR3 DNA: TGTGCCAGCATCCCGGGAGGTTCCAACTCGCAGTACTTC; V gene: TRBV6-1; clone size: few; D gene: TRBD2; J gene: TRBJ2-7
CDR3 protein: CATSRERLAGHNEQFF; CDR3 DNA: TGTGCCACCAGCAGAGAACGACTAGCGGGCCACAATGAGCAGTTCTTC; V gene: TRBV15; clone size: .; D gene: TRBD2; J gene: TRBJ2-1
CDR3 protein: CASRGGNEQFF; CDR3 DNA: TGTGCCAGTAGAGGCGGTAATGAGCAGTTCTTC; V gene: TRBV19; clone size: .; D gene: .; J gene: TRBJ2-1
CDR3 protein: CAWSVGQVNQPQHF; CDR3 DNA: TGTGCCTGGAGTGTAGGGCAGGTCAATCAGCCCCAGCATTTT; V gene: TRBV30; clone size: .; D gene: .; J gene: TRBJ1-5
CDR3 protein: CASSQVGWVGELFF; CDR3 DNA: TGCGCCAGCAGCCAAGTGGGATGGGTCGGGGAGCTGTTTTTT; V gene: TRBV4-1; clone size: .; D gene: .; J gene: TRBJ2-2
CDR3 protein: CASSWDSNYGYTF; CDR3 DNA: TGTGCCAGCAGCTGGGACAGTAACTATGGCTACACCTTC; V gene: TRBV28; clone size: few; D gene: TRBD1; J gene: TRBJ1-2
CDR3 protein: CASSRRSTVNEQYF; CDR3 DNA: TGTGCCAGCAGCCGTCGCTCCACGGTAAACGAGCAGTACTTC; V gene: TRBV27; clone size: .; D gene: .; J gene: TRBJ2-7
CDR3 protein: CASGEGQLPPMGYTF; CDR3 DNA: TGTGCCAGCGGAGAGGGACAGCTACCTCCTATGGGCTACACCTTC; V gene: TRBV6-1; clone size: .; D gene: TRBD1; J gene: TRBJ1-2
CDR3 protein: CASSYSSGGGSPLHF; CDR3 DNA: TGTGCCAGCAGTTACTCGAGCGGGGGAGGCTCACCCCTCCACTTT; V gene: TRBV6-6; clone size: .; D gene: .; J gene: TRBJ1-6
CDR3 protein: CASSSPMRLAGDGTDTQYF; CDR3 DNA: TGTGCCAGCAGCTCCCCCATGCGGCTAGCGGGAGACGGGACAGATACGCAGTATTTT; V gene: TRBV13; clone size: few; D gene: TRBD2; J gene: TRBJ2-3
CDR3 protein: CASSYRTGTDTQYF; CDR3 DNA: TGTGCCAGCAGTTACCGGACAGGCACAGATACGCAGTATTTT; V gene: TRBV6-5; clone size: .; D gene: .; J gene: TRBJ2-3
CDR3 protein: CASSRGLAGGQYF; CDR3 DNA: TGCGCCAGCAGCCGAGGACTAGCGGGAGGGCAGTACTTC; V gene: TRBV4-3; clone size: few; D gene: TRBD2; J gene: TRBJ2-5
CDR3 protein: CASSTQGADNSPLHF; CDR3 DNA: TGTGCCAGTAGTACACAGGGGGCGGATAATTCACCCCTCCACTTT; V gene: TRBV19; clone size: few; D gene: TRBD1; J gene: TRBJ1-6
CDR3 protein: CASSLMGWTGGTGELFF; CDR3 DNA: TGTGCCAGCAGTTTGATGGGCTGGACAGGGGGCACCGGGGAGCTGTTTTTT; V gene: TRBV28; clone size: .; D gene: TRBD1; J gene: TRBJ2-2
CDR3 protein: CASTRISGYGYTF; CDR3 DNA: TGTGCCAGCACGCGCATATCCGGCTATGGCTACACCTTC; V gene: TRBV6-5; clone size: .; D gene: .; J gene: TRBJ1-2
CDR3 protein: CASSIVTGGFNQPQHF; CDR3 DNA: TGTGCCAGTAGTATCGTCACAGGGGGGTTCAATCAGCCCCAGCATTTT; V gene: TRBV19; clone size: .; D gene: TRBD1; J gene: TRBJ1-5
CDR3 protein: CASSLTLQETQYF; CDR3 DNA: TGTGCCAGCAGCCTGACCCTACAAGAGACCCAGTACTTC; V gene: TRBV5-6; clone size: .; D gene: .; J gene: TRBJ2-5
CDR3 protein: CASSPKDRANEQFF; CDR3 DNA: TGTGCCAGCAGTCCAAAGGACAGGGCCAATGAGCAGTTCTTC; V gene: TRBV27; clone size: .; D gene: TRBD1; J gene: TRBJ2-1
CDR3 protein: CASSPGGQQETQYF; CDR3 DNA: TGTGCTAGCAGCCCCGGGGGCCAACAAGAGACCCAGTACTTC; V gene: TRBV7-7; clone size: .; D gene: .; J gene: TRBJ2-5
CDR3 protein: CASSQTKQLSTDTQYF; CDR3 DNA: TGTGCCAGCAGTCAAACCAAACAATTGAGCACAGATACGCAGTATTTT; V gene: TRBV7-9; clone size: .; D gene: .; J gene: TRBJ2-3
CDR3 protein: CASSFGGGEPQHF; CDR3 DNA: TGCGCCAGCAGCTTTGGAGGGGGTGAGCCCCAGCATTTT; V gene: TRBV5-1; clone size: .; D gene: .; J gene: TRBJ1-5
CDR3 protein: CASSRTPGGSSYNEQFF; CDR3 DNA: TGTGCCAGCAGCCGAACTCCAGGGGGCTCTTCCTACAATGAGCAGTTCTTC; V gene: TRBV11-2; clone size: few; D gene: TRBD1; J gene: TRBJ2-1
CDR3 protein: CASTHWGGGLAGANVLTF; CDR3 DNA: TGTGCCAGCACACATTGGGGGGGCGGGTTAGCTGGGGCCAACGTCCTGACTTTC; V gene: TRBV27; clone size: .; D gene: .; J gene: TRBJ2-6
CDR3 protein: CASSQDLWRLGPDTEAFF; CDR3 DNA: TGCGCCAGCAGCCAAGATCTTTGGCGTTTAGGGCCTGACACTGAAGCTTTCTTT; V gene: TRBV4-3; clone size: .; D gene: .; J gene: TRBJ1-1
CDR3 protein: CASIGENEKLFF; CDR3 DNA: TGCGCCAGCATTGGAGAGAATGAAAAACTGTTTTTT; V gene: TRBV10-1; clone size: few; D gene: .; J gene: TRBJ1-4
CDR3 protein: CAISEAYGEQFF; CDR3 DNA: TGTGCCATCAGTGAGGCCTACGGTGAGCAGTTCTTC; V gene: TRBV10-3; clone size: once; D gene: .; J gene: TRBJ2-1
CDR3 protein: CASRGAADTQYF; CDR3 DNA: TGTGCCAGCAGAGGGGCCGCTGATACGCAGTATTTT; V gene: TRBV7-9; clone size: .; D gene: .; J gene: TRBJ2-3
CDR3 protein: CASSPNLGLAGVSETQYF; CDR3 DNA: TGTGCCAGCTCACCAAACCTCGGACTAGCGGGAGTGAGCGAGACCCAGTACTTC; V gene: TRBV18; clone size: .; D gene: TRBD2; J gene: TRBJ2-5
CDR3 protein: CASSLDGYGYTF; CDR3 DNA: TGCGCCAGCAGCTTGGACGGCTATGGCTACACCTTC; V gene: TRBV5-1; clone size: .; D gene: .; J gene: TRBJ1-2